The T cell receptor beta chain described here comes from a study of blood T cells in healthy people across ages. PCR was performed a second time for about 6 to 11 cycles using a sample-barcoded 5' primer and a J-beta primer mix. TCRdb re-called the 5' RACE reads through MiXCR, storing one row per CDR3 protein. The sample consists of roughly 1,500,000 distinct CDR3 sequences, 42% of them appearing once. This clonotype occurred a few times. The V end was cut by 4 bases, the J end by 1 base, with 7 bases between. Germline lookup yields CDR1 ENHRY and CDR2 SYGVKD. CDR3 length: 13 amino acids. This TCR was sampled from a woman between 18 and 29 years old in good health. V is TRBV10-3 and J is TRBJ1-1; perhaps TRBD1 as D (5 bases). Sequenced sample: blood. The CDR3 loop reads CAISVDRNTEAFF. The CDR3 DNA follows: TGTGCCATCAGTGTTGACAGGAACACTGAAGCTTTCTTT.